The 29 T cell receptor beta chains listed next were all sequenced from one sample in a study of blood T cells in healthy people across ages. The use of a sample-barcoded 5' primer and a J-beta primer mix characterized a second PCR of about 7 to 12 cycles. TCRdb re-called the 5' RACE reads through MiXCR, storing one row per CDR3 protein. This table has 800,000 to 1,000,000 distinct CDR3 sequences, around 48% appearing once. The sample comprised blood. These receptors all come from a man aged 25 to 40 in good health.

The rearrangement links TRBV14 to TRBJ2-3; D is uncertain. Looked up from germline, CDR1 is SGHDN and CDR2 is FVKESK. The V end lost 2 bases, the J end lost 4 bases, and 7 bases lay between the germline ends. CDR3 length: 13 amino acids. CDR3 protein: CASSQRVADTQYF. CDR3 nucleotides: TGTGCCAGCAGCCAACGGGTTGCAGATACGCAGTATTTT.

The table lists this clonotype with a few counts. J is TRBJ2-1 and V is TRBV28, with 9 bases fitting TRBD2. CDR3 length equals 13 residues. The germline V gene encodes CDR1 MDHEN and CDR2 SYDVKM. V lost 11 bases, J lost 6 bases, and 8 bases stayed unmatched. In DNA form, the CDR3 reads TGTGCCGGCAAGGGCGGGGGGGCCAATGAGCAGTTCTTC. It translates to CAGKGGGANEQFF.

The chain carries TRBV20-1 and TRBJ2-1; D might be TRBD1 (6 bases). Trimming removed 5 bases at V and 1 base at J, with 21 bases between. Germline lookup yields CDR1 DFQATT and CDR2 SNEGSKA (reference sequence). The CDR3 contains 17 residues. CDR3 sequence: CSALVRDTFLSYNEQFF. The CDR3 region has the DNA TGCAGTGCTCTAGTCCGGGACACCTTTTTATCCTACAATGAGCAGTTCTTC.

The chain carries TRBV18 and TRBJ2-1; unclear D gene. Trimming removed 8 bases from V and 3 bases from J, with 14 bases in between. The CDR3 covers 14 residues. Germline V CDR1 and CDR2: KGHSH, LQKENI. In DNA form, the CDR3 reads TGTGCCAGCACACTAAGTACTGGCTACAATGAGCAGTTCTTC. The encoded protein is CASTLSTGYNEQFF.

This chain connects TRBV6-2 or TRBV6-3 to TRBJ2-7; 8 bases align to TRBD2. After removal of 2 bases from V and 2 bases from J, the junction contained 8 bases not matched to a gene. Germline CDR1 MNHEY, CDR2 SVGEGT. The length of the CDR3 is 16 residues. The CDR3 region has the DNA TGTGCCAGCAGTTACGTCGAGCGGGGGCCAACCTACGAGCAGTACTTC. This encodes CASSYVERGPTYEQYF.

This clonotype has only a few counts. This sequence joins TRBV5-1 and TRBJ1-4; 7 bases line up with TRBD1. The CDR3 sequence is 15 residues long. V was clipped by 3 bases and J by 6 bases; unmatched bases: 8. Germline CDR1 is SGHRS and CDR2 is YFSETQ. DNA for the CDR3: TGCGCCAGCAGCTCCTCCGGGACAGCCTATGAAAAACTGTTTTTT. This codes for CASSSSGTAYEKLFF.

This clonotype was picked up a small number of times. V and J are TRBV6-5 and TRBJ2-1; D is uncertain. This CDR3 contains 15 residues. Germline V gene data show CDR1 as MNHEY and CDR2 as SVGAGI. V shed 7 bases and J shed 8 bases, with 21 bases lying between them. This CDR3 is CASTMPGRRPDEQFF. CDR3 DNA sequence: TGTGCCAGCACAATGCCCGGGCGGCGGCCCGATGAGCAGTTCTTC.

The chain is built from TRBV5-5 and TRBJ2-3; D may correspond to TRBD1 or TRBD2 (5 bases each). With 2 bases removed from V and 1 base from J, the gap between germline ends came to 11 bases. The CDR3 runs to 15 residues. Per the germline V gene, CDR1 is SGHKS and CDR2 is YYEKEE (reference sequence). The CDR3 bases are TGTGCCAGCAGCTTAAGTGTGGGGGGCACAGATACGCAGTATTTT. Its protein is CASSLSVGGTDTQYF.

In the case of this clonotype: Germline is not matched at one junction end, which may reflect a read error. V and J are TRBV11-3 and TRBJ2-5; perhaps TRBD2 as D (5 bases). This CDR3 region has 14 residues. Germline lookup yields CDR1 SGHNT and CDR2 YENEEA. The CDR3 loop reads CPSSLGRGLDEQYF. In DNA form, the CDR3 reads TGTCCCAGCAGCTTAGGCAGAGGGTTGGATGAGCAGTACTTC.

This clonotype appeared a few times. The chain combines TRBV7-9 with TRBJ1-1, with a weak D call TRBD1 (5 bases). Germline CDR1 reads SEHNR; CDR2 reads FQNEAQ (reference sequence). V shed 0 bases and J shed 1 base, with 9 bases lying between them. CDR3 length: 15 amino acids. The CDR3 DNA reads as TGTGCCAGCAGCTTAGCCTGGGGGAGGAACACTGAAGCTTTCTTT. It is translated as CASSLAWGRNTEAFF.

V is TRBV7-3 and J is TRBJ1-1, with a possible D match to TRBD1 (6 bases). Germline CDR1 reads SGHTA; CDR2 reads FQGTGA. This CDR3 comprises 13 residues. V lost 5 bases and J lost 3, with 10 bases in between. CDR3 region: CASSVTGYTEAFF. CDR3 DNA sequence: TGTGCCAGCAGCGTTACAGGGTACACTGAAGCTTTCTTT.

The chain is built from TRBV28 and TRBJ2-5; 9 bases line up with TRBD1. Near its end, the DNA agrees better with TRBJ2-7, so the J call may be wrong. This CDR3 has 14 amino acids. The germline V gene has CDR1 MDHEN and CDR2 SYDVKM. The CDR3: CASGTGGASHEQYF. The CDR3 DNA is TGTGCCAGCGGAACAGGGGGCGCTTCCCACGAGCAGTACTTC.

The CDR3 region has the DNA TGCGCCAGCAGCCCTGGACAGAACAAGGGCGACACTGAAGCTTTCTTT. This sequence encodes CASSPGQNKGDTEAFF. The chain employs TRBV5-1 and TRBJ1-1; tentatively, D is TRBD1 (6 bases). The CDR3 extends over 16 amino acids. V dropped 4 bases and J dropped 3 bases, with 19 bases sitting between them. CDR1 is SGHRS and CDR2 is YFSETQ in the germline V gene.

The chain couples TRBV7-2 to TRBJ2-7, with D hard to call. Germline V gene data show CDR1 as SGHTA and CDR2 as FQGNSA. The CDR3 length is 15 residues. The ends were cut back, 1 base at V and 5 bases at J, with 15 bases in the middle. The chain's CDR3 is CASSLDLGFGNEQYF. In nucleotides, the CDR3 is TGTGCCAGCAGCTTAGATCTAGGGTTTGGGAACGAGCAGTACTTC.

This clonotype was seen only a few times. J is TRBJ2-1 and V is TRBV4-2; 10 bases line up with TRBD1. The CDR3 extends over 16 amino acids. The V gene end was trimmed by 3 bases and the J gene end by 2 bases; junction bases not matched to a gene: 4. Per germline, CDR1 LGHNA and CDR2 YNFKEQ. CDR3 in amino acids: CASSQAGTGAYNEQFF. The CDR3 DNA follows: TGTGCCAGCAGCCAGGCCGGGACAGGGGCCTACAATGAGCAGTTCTTC.

This sequence joins TRBV13 and TRBJ1-1; no definite D call. Trimming stripped 5 bases from V and 5 bases from J, with 21 bases between. The CDR3 has 16 amino acids. Germline values: CDR1 PRHDT, CDR2 FYEKMQ (reference sequence). The chain's CDR3 is CASSGRAPLSGTEAFF. CDR3 bases: TGTGCCAGCAGCGGTAGGGCTCCTCTCTCGGGTACTGAAGCTTTCTTT.

This clonotype was picked up a small number of times. The chain links TRBV5-1 to TRBJ2-4, with TRBD1 identical over 10 bases. J was trimmed by 7 bases and V by 4 bases; bases with no gene match: 8. In germline, CDR1 is SGHRS, CDR2 YFSETQ. The CDR3 runs 15 residues. This CDR3 is CASSPDRGPGNIQYF. CDR3 DNA: TGCGCCAGCAGCCCCGACAGGGGGCCGGGGAACATTCAGTACTTC.

This clonotype was detected a few times. The chain is built from TRBV15 and TRBJ1-5; D is ambiguous. CDR3 length equals 17 residues. CDR1 is LNHNV, CDR2 YYDKDF, per germline (reference sequence). Trimming shortened V by 0 bases and J by 4 bases, and 16 bases separated the two germline ends. CDR3: CATSRDSRSDGNQPQHF. In DNA form, the CDR3 reads TGTGCCACCAGCAGAGATTCCCGGTCGGACGGTAATCAGCCCCAGCATTTT.

Comment on this clonotype: This clone may be a read error of a much larger clone one base away. V and J are TRBV7-2 and TRBJ2-1; no clear D gene. Germline CDR1 SGHTA, CDR2 FQGNSA. The CDR3 is 13 residues long. V was pared by 1 base and J by 6 bases, with 7 bases between. The CDR3 region is CASSLVLSNEQFF. Here the CDR3 DNA reads TGTGCCAGCAGCTTAGTGCTAAGCAATGAGCAGTTCTTC.

In its sample, this clonotype was seen a few times. V usage is TRBV4-1 and J usage is TRBJ1-5, with 9 bases identical to TRBD1. Germline V gene sequence: CDR1 MGHRA, CDR2 YSYEKL. CDR3 length equals 15 residues. V lost 0 bases and J lost 6; bases outside the gene matches: 3. CDR3: CASSQEGQGIQPQHF. For the CDR3, the DNA is TGCGCCAGCAGCCAAGAAGGACAGGGGATTCAGCCCCAGCATTTT.

This clonotype was detected once. A much bigger clone sits one base away, suggesting this may be a read error. V gene TRBV4-2 combines with J gene TRBJ1-3; D gene uncertain. The CDR3 contains 15 residues. CDR1 and CDR2 (germline): LGHNA, YNFKEQ. The CDR3, as DNA: TGTGCCAGCAGCCAAGTGGATCCCTCTGGAAACGCCATATATTTT. Amino acids: CASSQVDPSGNAIYF.

The rearrangement links TRBV7-9 to TRBJ1-1, with TRBD1 matching over 8 bases. The CDR3 is made up of 14 amino acids. V lost 4 bases and J lost 4; bases outside the gene matches: 5. Germline V gene data show CDR1 as SEHNR and CDR2 as FQNEAQ (reference sequence). The CDR3 nucleotides are TGTGCCAGCAGCTCCACAGGGGGTGGCACTGAAGCTTTCTTT. Encoded protein: CASSSTGGGTEAFF.

This clonotype was found a few times. The rearrangement uses TRBV7-9 and TRBJ1-2, with D perhaps matching TRBD1 (6 bases). The CDR3 runs to 14 residues. Trimming cost V 7 bases and J 4 bases, with 16 bases left between them. Germline CDR1 and CDR2: SEHNR and FQNEAQ (reference sequence). CDR3 protein: CASMPGTKGYGYTF. The CDR3 DNA sequence: TGTGCCAGCATGCCTGGGACAAAGGGCTATGGCTACACCTTC.

The chain carries TRBV6-2 or TRBV6-3 and TRBJ2-5; D not resolved. In germline, CDR1 is MNHEY, CDR2 SVGEGT. CDR3 length: 12 amino acids. Trimming cost V 7 bases and J 3 bases, with 9 bases left between them. The chain's CDR3 is CASTAVEETQYF. The CDR3 DNA is TGTGCCAGCACAGCAGTCGAAGAGACCCAGTACTTC.

This chain connects TRBV5-1 to TRBJ2-2; D is undetermined. The V end was cut by 2 bases, the J end by 5 bases, with 10 bases between. Germline lookup yields CDR1 SGHRS and CDR2 YFSETQ. The CDR3 contains 14 residues. CDR3 amino acids: CASSLPTGTGELFF. The CDR3 coding sequence is TGCGCCAGCAGCTTACCAACCGGGACCGGGGAGCTGTTTTTT.

DNA of the CDR3: TGCGCCAGCAGCCAAGTCCTTGACGGGGGCGTGAACACTGAAGCTTTCTTT. It specifies CASSQVLDGGVNTEAFF. This chain links TRBV4-3 with TRBJ1-1; D might be TRBD1 (6 bases). This CDR3 has 17 residues. The V gene's germline CDR1 is LGHNA and CDR2 YSLEER. Trimming took off 1 base at V and 0 bases at J, with 15 bases between the two ends.

The CDR3 is CAWSRDSQDEQFF. The CDR3 DNA follows: TGTGCCTGGAGTCGGGACAGTCAGGATGAGCAGTTCTTC. This rearrangement joins TRBV30 to TRBJ2-1; TRBD1 agrees at 7 bases. This CDR3 spans 13 amino acids. With V trimmed by 2 bases and J by 8 bases, 6 bases remained unmatched. Per germline, CDR1 GTSNPN and CDR2 SVGIG (reference sequence).

On this clonotype: A much more abundant neighbour one base away suggests this may be a read error. The chain carries TRBV29-1 and TRBJ2-1; 7 bases align to TRBD2. With the DNA end fitting TRBJ2-7 better, the J assignment may be wrong. CDR1 SQVTM and CDR2 ANQGSEA come from the germline V gene. This CDR3 is built from 12 residues. CDR3 residues: CSTTSSYNEQYF. CDR3 in DNA: TGCAGCACGACTAGCTCCTACAATGAGCAGTACTTC.

This sequence joins TRBV30 and TRBJ1-4, with D possibly matching TRBD1 (5 bases). This CDR3 has 15 amino acids. Trimming cost V 5 bases and J 4 bases, with 17 bases left between them. Germline assignment: CDR1 GTSNPN and CDR2 SVGIG (reference sequence). DNA for the CDR3: TGTGCCTGGGGCACCGGGGGAACCTATAATGAAAAACTGTTTTTT. Its protein product is CAWGTGGTYNEKLFF. The whole variable domain, remainder taken from reference TRBV30 and TRBJ1-4, is SQTIHQWPATLVQPVGSPLSLECTVEGTSNPNLYWYRQAAGRGLQLLFYSVGIGQISSEVPQNLSASRPQDRQFILSSKKLLLSDSGFYLCAWGTGGTYNEKLFFGSGTQLSVL.